The 4 T cell receptor beta chains presented below share a single source sample, sequenced in a study of blood T cells in healthy people across ages. For the second PCR, which ran for about 6 to 11 cycles, a sample-barcoded 5' primer and a J-beta primer mix were used. One entry per CDR3 protein results from TCRdb running MiXCR on the 5' RACE reads. The sample comprises over a million distinct CDR3 sequences, 42% of which are singletons, and under 5% rests with the top ten. Input material: blood. All receptors derive from a woman under 30 in good health.

This rearrangement joins TRBV7-9 to TRBJ2-7; TRBD1 matches at 8 bases. The CDR3 totals 13 residues. V was pared by 5 bases and J by 3 bases, with 3 bases of the junction left unmatched. Germline lookup yields CDR1 SEHNR and CDR2 FQNEAQ (reference sequence). DNA of the CDR3: TGTGCCAGCAGCAAGGGGACAGGCTACGAGCAGTACTTC. This gives the protein CASSKGTGYEQYF.

This clonotype was seen a handful of times. This chain connects TRBV6-5 to TRBJ1-1; unclear D gene. The V and J ends lost 0 bases and 0 bases respectively, with 8 bases between them. CDR1 is MNHEY, CDR2 SVGAGI, per germline. The CDR3 sequence is 15 residues long. The chain's CDR3 is CASSYSGSLNTEAFF. The CDR3 DNA is TGTGCCAGCAGTTACTCTGGCAGCCTGAACACTGAAGCTTTCTTT.

The chain is built from TRBV7-2 and TRBJ2-1, with 10 bases identical to TRBD2. The CDR3 spans 15 residues. Trimming at V came to 0 bases and at J to 7 bases, leaving 3 bases not matched to a gene. Germline CDR1 SGHTA, CDR2 FQGNSA. The chain's CDR3 is CASSLASGRVNEQFF. CDR3 DNA: TGTGCCAGCAGCTTAGCCAGCGGGAGGGTTAATGAGCAGTTCTTC.

The CDR3 bases are TGTGCCAGCTTCCGACTAGCGGGAGTTGATGAGCAGTTCTTC. Protein sequence: CASFRLAGVDEQFF. The chain is built from TRBV2 and TRBJ2-1; 12 nucleotides agree with TRBD2. The germline V gene has CDR1 SNHLY and CDR2 FYNNEI. This CDR3 comprises 14 residues. V trimming: 8 bases; J trimming: 8 bases; junction bases outside the gene matches: 7. The variable domain in full, completed from reference TRBV2 and TRBJ2-1, reads EPEVTQTPSHQVTQMGQEVILRCVPISNHLYFYWYRQILGQKVEFLVSFYNNEISEKSEIFDDQFSVERPDGSNFTLKIRSTKLEDSAMYFCASFRLAGVDEQFFGPGTRLTVL.